This TCR beta chain was recovered during a study of T cells expressing NK-cell markers. In the study overall: Sequenced donors, eight in total, included seven who were HCMV-seropositive and one who was seronegative. Notes on the study in general: More than 5 of the donors carried dominant NKG2C+ clonotypes that took up 1.0-7.0% of their CD8+ T cells. There remained a lack of clarity about HCMV specificity of expanded NKG2C+ T cell clones.

Points on this clonotype: Its matching antigen is unknown.

UMIs accompanied the 5'RACE template switching by which TCR beta cDNA was made. TCRdb re-called the 5' RACE reads, yielding one record per CDR3 amino acid sequence without DNA. This repertoire comprises roughly 380,000 distinct CDR3 sequences; its ten largest clones make up roughly 5.2%. There are 16 residues in the CDR3. Per germline, CDR1 SNHLY and CDR2 FYNNEI. The source material was blood T cells: a sorted CD56 or NKG2C T cell subset, CD4+ or CD8+ T cells, or bulk PBMC T cells (not recorded which). The clonotype comes from a man aged 18-75 years in good health. The rearrangement joins TRBV2 to TRBJ2-5; TCRdb picks TRBD2, but there is no DNA to check that call. This CDR3 is CASSEARARRSETQYF.